The 24 T cell receptor beta chains presented below share a single source sample, sequenced in a study of cytomegalovirus exposure and HLA in healthy donors. PCR amplification relied on 60 Vbeta primers (plus 13 Jbeta primers). Clones were read by immunoSEQ multiplex PCR, and TCRdb kept only the in-frame ones, dropping some. The sample lists 150,000 to 200,000 clones; under 85% were seen once. The sequenced sample was PBMCs. These receptors all come from a man aged 45-65 years in good health and CMV-seropositive.

V is TRBV29-1 and J is TRBJ2-1, with D tentatively TRBD2 (5 bases). The CDR3 covers 11 residues. V shed 4 bases and J shed 9 bases, with 10 bases lying between them. From germline, CDR1 is SQVTM and CDR2 ANQGSEA. The DNA for the CDR3 is TGCAGCGTTGTTTGGGCGGGTGAGCAGTTCTTC. It encodes CSVVWAGEQFF.

V and J are TRBV27 and TRBJ1-5; 9 bases map to TRBD1. J was trimmed by 3 bases and V by 6 bases; bases with no gene match: 6. CDR1 is MNHEY, CDR2 SMNVEV, per germline (reference sequence). The CDR3 has 15 residues. The CDR3 DNA sequence: TGTGCCAGCAGACAACAGGGGGCCTACAATCAGCCCCAGCATTTT. Translation: CASRQQGAYNQPQHF.

The chain has TRBV27 and TRBJ2-2, with D perhaps matching TRBD1 (5 bases). Trimming left V 6 bases short and J 7 bases short, with 9 bases between. Looked up from germline, CDR1 is MNHEY and CDR2 is SMNVEV (reference sequence). This CDR3 has 12 residues. CDR3 nucleotide sequence: TGTGCCAGCAGCCCAGGGTTCGGGGAGCTGTTTTTT. Protein: CASSPGFGELFF.

The table lists this clone with a few counts. The chain combines TRBV19 with TRBJ1-2; the D gene is possibly TRBD1 (5 bases). V dropped 3 bases and J dropped 5 bases, with 16 bases sitting between them. CDR1 LNHDA and CDR2 SQIVND come from the germline V gene (reference sequence). CDR3 length equals 15 residues. CDR3 coding DNA: TGTGCCAGTAGTATTGATCAGGGTGTCGTTTATGGCTACACCTTC. The encoded protein is CASSIDQGVVYGYTF.

The rearrangement links TRBV6-1 to TRBJ1-1; D gene ambiguous. The germline gives CDR1 MNHNS, CDR2 SASEGT. The CDR3 length is 13 residues. V was shortened by 6 bases and J by 2 bases, with 10 bases between the two germline ends. Here the CDR3 reads CASRSGLNTEAFF. The CDR3, as DNA: TGTGCCAGCAGGTCTGGGCTAAACACTGAAGCTTTCTTT.

The chain employs TRBV11-1 and TRBJ2-1; 9 bases fit TRBD2. Unmatched junction bases numbered 4, after V lost 5 bases and J lost 8 bases. The germline V gene encodes CDR1 SGHAT and CDR2 FQDESV (reference sequence). The CDR3 contains 13 residues. CDR3 sequence (DNA): TGTGCCAGCAGCCAACCTAGCGGGGATGAGCAGTTCTTC. Its translation: CASSQPSGDEQFF.

The genes are TRBV30 and TRBJ1-1; D remains unclear. Per germline, CDR1 GTSNPN and CDR2 SVGIG (reference sequence). V was cut by 4 bases and J by 1 base, with 7 bases left in between. The CDR3 is 12 amino acids. In nucleotides, the CDR3 is TGTGCCTGGACTCACGGGAACACTGAAGCTTTCTTT. As protein: CAWTHGNTEAFF.

The CDR3 here is CASTTGTTYTDTQYF. The CDR3 nucleotides are TGTGCCAGCACAACCGGGACTACTTACACAGATACGCAGTATTTT. The V call is TRBV6-6, the J call TRBJ2-3, with 7 bases lining up with TRBD2. The V gene end was trimmed by 7 bases and the J gene end by 2 bases; junction bases not matched to a gene: 9. The CDR3 is 15 amino acids. Germline assignment: CDR1 MNHNY and CDR2 SVGAGI (reference sequence).

This chain links TRBV13 with TRBJ1-5; D perhaps matches TRBD1 (5 bases). This CDR3 is 15 amino acids long. Trimming removed 0 bases from V and 4 bases from J, with 10 bases in between. Germline CDR1 and CDR2: PRHDT and FYEKMQ (reference sequence). The CDR3 region is CASSLGQDGNQPQHF. For the CDR3, the DNA is TGTGCCAGCAGCTTAGGACAGGATGGGAATCAGCCCCAGCATTTT.

The count of this clone is one. Other DNA sequences in this specimen translate into the identical CDR3. The chain links TRBV28 to TRBJ2-7, with D unclear. Germline V gives CDR1 MDHEN, CDR2 SYDVKM. The CDR3 is 12 residues long. The V end was cut by 2 bases, the J end by 4 bases, with 6 bases between. CDR3 sequence (DNA): TGTGCCAGCAGTTTAGCCGGTTACGAGCAGTACTTC. Amino acids: CASSLAGYEQYF.

This rearrangement joins TRBV7-9 to TRBJ2-3; TRBD2 aligns across 11 bases. Germline loops: CDR1 SEHNR, CDR2 FQNEAQ (reference sequence). The CDR3 covers 15 residues. Trimming at V came to 5 bases and at J to 2 bases, leaving 3 bases not matched to a gene. For the CDR3, the DNA is TGTGCCAGCAGCGCGACTAGCGGGGTCACAGATACGCAGTATTTT. Its protein is CASSATSGVTDTQYF.

The V and J genes are TRBV7-2 and TRBJ1-2; D gene ambiguous. Germline V gene data show CDR1 as SGHTA and CDR2 as FQGNSA. The CDR3 is 14 amino acids. V lost 6 bases and J 2 bases, leaving 13 bases between the germline ends. As DNA, the CDR3 is TGTGCCAGCAGGTCGGCGGGAACGAACTATGGCTACACCTTC. Translation gives CASRSAGTNYGYTF.

The chain joins TRBV7-9 to TRBJ2-2; D might be TRBD2 (6 bases). The CDR3 consists of 15 residues. With 1 base removed from V and 4 bases from J, the gap between germline ends came to 10 bases. Germline loops: CDR1 SEHNR, CDR2 FQNEAQ (reference sequence). In DNA, the CDR3 is TGTGCCAGCAGCTTAGGACCTAGCGCCACCGGGGAGCTGTTTTTT. Its protein product is CASSLGPSATGELFF.

This clone was picked up a small number of times. This chain uses TRBV9 with TRBJ1-1; no firm D call. Germline V CDR1 and CDR2: SGDLS, YYNGEE. V lost 0 bases to trimming and J lost 4 bases, with 7 bases between them. This CDR3 is 13 amino acids long. In DNA form, the CDR3 reads TGTGCCAGCAGCGTAGACACCAGCACTGAAGCTTTCTTT. This encodes CASSVDTSTEAFF.

The genes are TRBV28 and TRBJ2-7; D perhaps matches TRBD1 (6 bases). The germline V and J ends were trimmed by 7 bases and 4 bases, with 11 bases remaining between them. CDR3 size: 12 residues. Germline lookup yields CDR1 MDHEN and CDR2 SYDVKM. CDR3 loop: CASTRGSYEQYF. The CDR3 bases are TGTGCCAGCACCAGGGGCTCGTACGAGCAGTACTTC.

In DNA form, the CDR3 reads TGTGCCAGCAGCTTAGAGGTGGGCAGTGCGCAGTATTTT. This encodes CASSLEVGSAQYF. The chain employs TRBV11-2 and TRBJ2-3; D ambiguous. The V gene lost 0 bases and the J gene lost 10 bases, with 11 bases spanning the gap. This CDR3 comprises 13 residues. Germline V gives CDR1 SGHAT, CDR2 FQNNGV.

The gene calls are TRBV6-5 and TRBJ1-1; D remains ambiguous. Germline CDR1 is MNHEY and CDR2 is SVGAGI. V lost 4 bases to trimming and J lost 6 bases, with 12 bases between them. The CDR3 runs 13 residues. CDR3 bases: TGTGCCAGCAGTTCGATTCGGAGGCCTGAAGCTTTCTTT. Encoded protein: CASSSIRRPEAFF.

The rearrangement uses TRBV7-2 and TRBJ1-5, with D unclear. The CDR3 length is 13 residues. The germline V gene has CDR1 SGHTA and CDR2 FQGNSA. V was clipped by 4 bases and J by 8 bases, with 12 bases between them. CDR3 region: CASSYSRSKPQHF. Here the CDR3 DNA reads TGTGCCAGCAGCTACTCACGCTCCAAGCCCCAGCATTTT.

This chain connects TRBV5-5 to TRBJ2-7; 9 bases map to TRBD2. CDR3 length: 16 residues. Germline V gives CDR1 SGHKS, CDR2 YYEKEE (reference sequence). V lost 0 bases to trimming and J lost 2 bases; unmatched junction nucleotides: 6. Here the CDR3 DNA reads TGTGCCAGCAGCTTGGGGGGGACTAGCAGTACCTACGAGCAGTACTTC. This codes for CASSLGGTSSTYEQYF. Complete variable domain (other parts from reference TRBV5-5 and TRBJ2-7): DAGVTQSPTHLIKTRGQQVTLRCSPISGHKSVSWYQQVLGQGPQFIFQYYEKEERGRGNFPDRFSARQFPNYSSELNVNALLLGDSALYLCASSLGGTSSTYEQYFGPGTRLTVT.

The chain uses TRBV5-4 and TRBJ2-5, with 10 bases lining up with TRBD2. The CDR3 contains 15 residues. Per germline, CDR1 SGHNT and CDR2 YYREEE (reference sequence). Trimming at V came to 0 bases and at J to 5 bases, leaving 4 bases not matched to a gene. The CDR3 DNA follows: TGTGCCAGCAGCTTGGGTGGTAGCGGGAGGGAGACCCAGTACTTC. This translates into CASSLGGSGRETQYF.

This chain connects TRBV10-1 to TRBJ2-1; D call uncertain. The CDR3 loop spans 13 amino acids. Per germline, CDR1 WNHNN and CDR2 SYGVQD (reference sequence). The ends were cut back, 3 bases at V and 8 bases at J, with 11 bases in the middle. The CDR3 DNA follows: TGCGCCAGCAGTGAACAGCCCGGTCATGAGCAGTTCTTC. Amino acid sequence: CASSEQPGHEQFF.

The CDR3 bases are TGTGCCAGCAGCCAAGGGGGACTAAAATACGAGCAGTACTTC. Its translation is CASSQGGLKYEQYF. The chain joins TRBV14 to TRBJ2-7; the match to TRBD2 covers 7 bases. The CDR3 loop spans 14 amino acids. V lost 1 base to trimming and J lost 4 bases; unmatched junction nucleotides: 4. Germline V gene data show CDR1 as SGHDN and CDR2 as FVKESK. The entire variable domain, with the rest obtained from reference TRBV14 and TRBJ2-7, is as follows: EAGVTQFPSHSVIEKGQTVTLRCDPISGHDNLYWYRRVMGKEIKFLLHFVKESKQDESGMPNNRFLAERTGGTYSTLKVQPAELEDSGVYFCASSQGGLKYEQYFGPGTRLTVT.

This clone was detected a few times. The rearrangement uses TRBV6-1 and TRBJ1-6; no reliable D call. V lost 8 bases to trimming and J lost 7 bases, with 12 bases between them. Germline-derived CDR1 and CDR2 are MNHNS and SASEGT. There are 13 residues in the CDR3. CDR3 residues: CASWPPNNSPLHF. In DNA form, the CDR3 reads TGTGCCAGCTGGCCGCCCAACAATTCACCCCTCCACTTT.

The gene calls are TRBV13 and TRBJ2-7; no clear D gene. The ends were cut back, 5 bases at V and 5 bases at J, with 16 bases in the middle. There are 14 residues in the CDR3. Germline-derived CDR1 and CDR2 are PRHDT and FYEKMQ (reference sequence). CDR3 residues: CASSPRSRAHEQYF. The CDR3 region has the DNA TGTGCCAGCAGCCCTAGGTCCAGAGCGCACGAGCAGTACTTC.